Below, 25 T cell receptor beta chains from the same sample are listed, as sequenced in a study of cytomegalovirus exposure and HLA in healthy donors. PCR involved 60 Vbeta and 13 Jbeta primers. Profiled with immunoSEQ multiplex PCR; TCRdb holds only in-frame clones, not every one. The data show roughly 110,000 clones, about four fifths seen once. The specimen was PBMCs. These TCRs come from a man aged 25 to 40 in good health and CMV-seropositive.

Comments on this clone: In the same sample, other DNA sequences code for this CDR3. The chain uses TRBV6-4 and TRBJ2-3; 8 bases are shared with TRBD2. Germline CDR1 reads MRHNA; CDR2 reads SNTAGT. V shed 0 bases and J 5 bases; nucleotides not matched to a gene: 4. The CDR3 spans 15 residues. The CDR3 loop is CASSDSGGAVDTQYF. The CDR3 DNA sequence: TGTGCCAGCAGTGACTCCGGGGGGGCGGTAGATACGCAGTATTTT.

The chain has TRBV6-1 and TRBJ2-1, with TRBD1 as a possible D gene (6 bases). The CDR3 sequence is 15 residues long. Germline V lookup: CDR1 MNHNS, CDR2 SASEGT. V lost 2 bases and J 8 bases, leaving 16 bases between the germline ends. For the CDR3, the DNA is TGTGCCAGCAGTGAAAGGGCAGGGGTGAGGTATGAGCAGTTCTTC. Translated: CASSERAGVRYEQFF.

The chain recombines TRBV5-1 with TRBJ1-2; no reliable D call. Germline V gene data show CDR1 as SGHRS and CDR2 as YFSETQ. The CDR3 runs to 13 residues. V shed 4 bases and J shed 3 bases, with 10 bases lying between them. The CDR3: CASSPREYYGYTF. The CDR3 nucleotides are TGCGCCAGCAGCCCAAGAGAGTACTATGGCTACACCTTC.

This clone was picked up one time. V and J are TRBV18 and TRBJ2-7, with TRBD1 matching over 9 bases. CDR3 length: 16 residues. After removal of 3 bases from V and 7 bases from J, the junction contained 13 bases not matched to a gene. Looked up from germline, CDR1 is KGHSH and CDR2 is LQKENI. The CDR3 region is CASSPDRGTTFWEQYF. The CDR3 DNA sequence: TGTGCCAGCTCACCGGACAGGGGAACCACCTTTTGGGAGCAGTACTTC.

CDR3 sequence (DNA): TGCAGCGTTTGGAGGGAAAAACTGTTTTTT. It translates to CSVWREKLFF. The chain couples TRBV29-1 to TRBJ1-4, with D hard to call. Germline V lookup: CDR1 SQVTM, CDR2 ANQGSEA. This CDR3 region has 10 residues. Between the trimmed V and J ends, which lost 5 bases and 8 bases, there was a span of 6 bases.

The CDR3 nucleotides are TGTGCCAGCGGGGGAGGGGCGGGGGGTATCTACGAGCAGTACTTC. This sequence encodes CASGGGAGGIYEQYF. The rearrangement joins TRBV10-3 to TRBJ2-7; 8 bases line up with TRBD2. The CDR3 covers 15 residues. Germline CDR1 ENHRY, CDR2 SYGVKD. V shed 10 bases and J 3 bases; nucleotides not matched to a gene: 14.

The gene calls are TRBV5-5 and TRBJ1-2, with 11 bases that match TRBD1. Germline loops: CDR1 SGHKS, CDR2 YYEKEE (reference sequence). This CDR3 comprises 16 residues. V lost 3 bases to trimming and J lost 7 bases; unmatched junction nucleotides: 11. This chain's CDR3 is CASSSGQGGISAGYTF. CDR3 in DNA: TGTGCCAGCAGCTCGGGACAGGGGGGGATATCGGCTGGCTACACCTTC.

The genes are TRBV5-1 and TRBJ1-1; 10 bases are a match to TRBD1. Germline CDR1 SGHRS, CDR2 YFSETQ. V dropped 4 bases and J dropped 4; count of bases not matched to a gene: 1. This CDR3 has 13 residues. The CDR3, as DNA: TGCGCCAGCAGCGGACAGGGGGGCACTGAAGCTTTCTTT. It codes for CASSGQGGTEAFF.

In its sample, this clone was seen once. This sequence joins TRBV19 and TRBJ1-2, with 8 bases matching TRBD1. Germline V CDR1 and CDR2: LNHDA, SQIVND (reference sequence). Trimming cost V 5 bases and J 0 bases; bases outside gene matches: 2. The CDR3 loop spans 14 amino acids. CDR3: CASSPQGANYGYTF. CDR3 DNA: TGTGCCAGTAGTCCACAGGGGGCTAACTATGGCTACACCTTC.

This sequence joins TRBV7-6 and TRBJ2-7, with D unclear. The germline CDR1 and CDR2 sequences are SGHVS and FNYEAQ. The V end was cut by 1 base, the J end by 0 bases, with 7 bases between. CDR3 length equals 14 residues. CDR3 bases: TGTGCCAGCAGCTTAGATTTGAGCTCCTACGAGCAGTACTTC. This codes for CASSLDLSSYEQYF.

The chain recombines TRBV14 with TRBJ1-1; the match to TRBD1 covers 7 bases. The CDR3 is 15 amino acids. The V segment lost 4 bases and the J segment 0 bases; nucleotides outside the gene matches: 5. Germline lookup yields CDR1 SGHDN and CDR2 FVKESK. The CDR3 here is CASSPGTAVNTEAFF. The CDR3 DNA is TGTGCCAGCAGCCCGGGGACAGCCGTGAACACTGAAGCTTTCTTT.

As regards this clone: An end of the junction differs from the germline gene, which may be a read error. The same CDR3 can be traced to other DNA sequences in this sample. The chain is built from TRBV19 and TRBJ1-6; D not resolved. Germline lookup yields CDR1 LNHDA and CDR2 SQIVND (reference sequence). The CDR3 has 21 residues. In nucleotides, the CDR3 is TGCGCCAGTAACGCGAAAGCCTTCGGGTCTCGGGTCCCGGGCTATAATTCACCCCTCCACTTT. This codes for CASNAKAFGSRVPGYNSPLHF.

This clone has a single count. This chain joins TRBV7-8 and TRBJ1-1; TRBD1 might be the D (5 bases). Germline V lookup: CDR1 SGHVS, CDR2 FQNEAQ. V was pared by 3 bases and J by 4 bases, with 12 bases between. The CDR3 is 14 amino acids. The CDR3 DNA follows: TGTGCCAGCAGCTTTCAGGGAACCAGCACTGAAGCTTTCTTT. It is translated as CASSFQGTSTEAFF.

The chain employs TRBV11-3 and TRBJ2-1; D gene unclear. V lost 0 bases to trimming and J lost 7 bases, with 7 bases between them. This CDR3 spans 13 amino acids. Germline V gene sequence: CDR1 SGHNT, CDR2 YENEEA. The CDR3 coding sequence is TGTGCCAGCAGCTTAGATCCCGGGAATGAGCAGTTCTTC. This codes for CASSLDPGNEQFF.

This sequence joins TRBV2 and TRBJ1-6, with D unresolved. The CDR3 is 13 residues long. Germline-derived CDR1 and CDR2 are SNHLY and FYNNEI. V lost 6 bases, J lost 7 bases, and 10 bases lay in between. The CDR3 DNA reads TGTGCCAGCAGGACGGAGGAAAATTCACCCCTCCACTTT. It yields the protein CASRTEENSPLHF.

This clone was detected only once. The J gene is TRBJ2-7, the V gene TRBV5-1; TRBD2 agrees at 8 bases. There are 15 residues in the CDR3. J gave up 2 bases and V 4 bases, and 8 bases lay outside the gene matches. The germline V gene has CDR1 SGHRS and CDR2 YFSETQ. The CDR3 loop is CASSRTAGGTYEQYF. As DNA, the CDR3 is TGCGCCAGCAGCCGGACTGCGGGGGGAACCTACGAGCAGTACTTC.

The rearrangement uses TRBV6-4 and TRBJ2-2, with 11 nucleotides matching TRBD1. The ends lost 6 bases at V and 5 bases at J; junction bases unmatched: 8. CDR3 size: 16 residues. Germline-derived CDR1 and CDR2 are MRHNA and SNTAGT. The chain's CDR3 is CASSQGQGERTGELFF. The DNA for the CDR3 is TGTGCCAGCAGCCAGGGACAGGGGGAGAGGACCGGGGAGCTGTTTTTT.

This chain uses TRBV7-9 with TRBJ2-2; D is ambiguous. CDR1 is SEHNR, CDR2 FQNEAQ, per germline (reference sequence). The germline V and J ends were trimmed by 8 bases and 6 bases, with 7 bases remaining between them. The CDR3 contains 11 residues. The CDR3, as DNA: TGTGCCAGCCCCCGGTCCGGGGAGCTGTTTTTT. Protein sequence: CASPRSGELFF.

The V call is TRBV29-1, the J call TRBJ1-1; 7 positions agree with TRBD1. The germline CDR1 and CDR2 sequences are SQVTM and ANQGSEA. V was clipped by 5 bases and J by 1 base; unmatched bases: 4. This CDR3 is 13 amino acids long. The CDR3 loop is CSVSGQQNTEAFF. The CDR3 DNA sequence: TGCAGCGTTTCGGGACAGCAGAACACTGAAGCTTTCTTT.

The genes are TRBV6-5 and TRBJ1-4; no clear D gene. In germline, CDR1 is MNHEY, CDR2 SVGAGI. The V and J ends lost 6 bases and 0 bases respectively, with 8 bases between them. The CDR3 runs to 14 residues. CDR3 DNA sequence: TGTGCCAGCAGAAGGACTTCAACTAATGAAAAACTGTTTTTT. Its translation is CASRRTSTNEKLFF.

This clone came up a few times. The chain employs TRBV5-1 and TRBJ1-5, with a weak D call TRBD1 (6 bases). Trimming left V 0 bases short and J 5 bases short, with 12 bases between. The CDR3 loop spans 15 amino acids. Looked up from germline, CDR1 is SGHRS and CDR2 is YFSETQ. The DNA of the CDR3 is TGCGCCAGCAGCTTGGCAGGGGAGAGCTATCAGCCCCAGCATTTT. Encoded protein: CASSLAGESYQPQHF.

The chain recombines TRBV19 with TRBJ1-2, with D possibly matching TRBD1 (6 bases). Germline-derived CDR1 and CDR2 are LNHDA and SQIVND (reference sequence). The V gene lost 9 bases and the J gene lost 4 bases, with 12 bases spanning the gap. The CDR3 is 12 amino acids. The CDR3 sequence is CASLTGAYGYTF. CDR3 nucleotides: TGTGCCAGCTTGACAGGAGCCTATGGCTACACCTTC.

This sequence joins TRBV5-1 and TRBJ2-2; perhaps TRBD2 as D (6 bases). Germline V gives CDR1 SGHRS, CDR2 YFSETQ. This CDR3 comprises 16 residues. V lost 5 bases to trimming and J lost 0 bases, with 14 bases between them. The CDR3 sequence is CASRMLGGTNTGELFF. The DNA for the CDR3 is TGCGCCAGCAGAATGCTCGGGGGAACGAACACCGGGGAGCTGTTTTTT.

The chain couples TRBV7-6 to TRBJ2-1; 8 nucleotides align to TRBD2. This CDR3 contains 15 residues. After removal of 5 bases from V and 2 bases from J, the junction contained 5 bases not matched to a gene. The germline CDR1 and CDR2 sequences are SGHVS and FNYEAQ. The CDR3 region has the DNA TGTGCCAGCAGCCGTATCGGGGGGGCCTACAATGAGCAGTTCTTC. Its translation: CASSRIGGAYNEQFF.

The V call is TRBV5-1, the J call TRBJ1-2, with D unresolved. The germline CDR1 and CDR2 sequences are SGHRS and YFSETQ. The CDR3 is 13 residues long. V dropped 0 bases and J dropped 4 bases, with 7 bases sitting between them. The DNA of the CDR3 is TGCGCCAGCAGCTTGGACACAATCTATGGCTACACCTTC. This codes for CASSLDTIYGYTF.